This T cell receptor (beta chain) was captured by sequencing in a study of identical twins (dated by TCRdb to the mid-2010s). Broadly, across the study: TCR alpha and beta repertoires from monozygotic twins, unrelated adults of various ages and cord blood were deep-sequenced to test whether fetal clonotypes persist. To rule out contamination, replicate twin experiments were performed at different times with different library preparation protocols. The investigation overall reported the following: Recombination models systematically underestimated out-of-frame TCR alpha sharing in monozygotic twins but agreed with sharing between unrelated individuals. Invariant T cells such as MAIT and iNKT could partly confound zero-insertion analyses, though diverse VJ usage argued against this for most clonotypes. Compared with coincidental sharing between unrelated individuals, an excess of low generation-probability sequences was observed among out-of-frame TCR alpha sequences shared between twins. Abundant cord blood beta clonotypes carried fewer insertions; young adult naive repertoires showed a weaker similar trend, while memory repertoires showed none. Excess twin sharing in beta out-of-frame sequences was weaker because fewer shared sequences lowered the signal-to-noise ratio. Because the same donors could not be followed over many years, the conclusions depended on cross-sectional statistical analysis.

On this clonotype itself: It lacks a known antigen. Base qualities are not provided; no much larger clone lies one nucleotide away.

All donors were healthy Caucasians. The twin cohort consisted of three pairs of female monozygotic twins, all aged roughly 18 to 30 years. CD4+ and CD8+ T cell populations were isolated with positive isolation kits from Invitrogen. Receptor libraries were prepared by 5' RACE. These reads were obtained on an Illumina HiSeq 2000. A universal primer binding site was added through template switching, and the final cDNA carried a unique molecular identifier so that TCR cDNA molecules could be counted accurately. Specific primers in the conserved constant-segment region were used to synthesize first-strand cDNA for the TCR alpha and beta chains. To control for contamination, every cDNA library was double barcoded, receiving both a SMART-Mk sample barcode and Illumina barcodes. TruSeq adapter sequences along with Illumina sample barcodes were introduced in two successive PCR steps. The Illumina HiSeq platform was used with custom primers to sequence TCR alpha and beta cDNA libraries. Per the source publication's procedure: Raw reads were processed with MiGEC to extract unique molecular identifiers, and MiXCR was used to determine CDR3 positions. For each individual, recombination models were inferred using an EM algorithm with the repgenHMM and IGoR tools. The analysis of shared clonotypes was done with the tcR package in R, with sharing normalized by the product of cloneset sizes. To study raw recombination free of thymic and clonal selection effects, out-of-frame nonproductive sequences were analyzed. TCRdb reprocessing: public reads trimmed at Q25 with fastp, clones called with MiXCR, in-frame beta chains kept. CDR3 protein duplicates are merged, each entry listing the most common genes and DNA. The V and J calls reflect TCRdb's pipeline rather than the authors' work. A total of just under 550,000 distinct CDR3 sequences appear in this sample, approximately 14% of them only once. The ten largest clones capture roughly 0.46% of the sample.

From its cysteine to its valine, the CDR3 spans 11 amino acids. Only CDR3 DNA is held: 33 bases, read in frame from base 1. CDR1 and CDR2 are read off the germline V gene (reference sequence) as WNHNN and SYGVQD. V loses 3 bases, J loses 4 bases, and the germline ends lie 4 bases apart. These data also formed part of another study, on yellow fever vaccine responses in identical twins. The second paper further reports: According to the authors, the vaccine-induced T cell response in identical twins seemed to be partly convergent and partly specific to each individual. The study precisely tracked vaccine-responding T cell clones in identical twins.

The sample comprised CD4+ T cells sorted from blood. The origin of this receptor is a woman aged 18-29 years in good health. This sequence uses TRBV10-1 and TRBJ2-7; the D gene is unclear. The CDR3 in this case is CASSDGYEQYV. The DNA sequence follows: TGCGCCAGCAGTGACGGTTACGAGCAGTACGTC.